This paragraph reports one T cell receptor beta chain. Its matching antigen is unknown. The PCR had 60 Vbeta and 13 Jbeta primers. Assay used: immunoSEQ multiplex PCR; TCRdb lists only in-frame clones, some missing. The sample contains roughly 170,000 clones, 75% to 90% of which appear only once. The data were taken from a study of cytomegalovirus exposure and HLA in healthy donors. Study results and caveats: From TCR beta sequences, most subjects' HLA-A and HLA-B alleles were reportedly predicted accurately. Later analysis suggested links between common viral pathogens and several top significant clusters.

At the time of sampling, donors were nominally healthy, though unrecorded immune exposures were likely. Sequences were obtained from PBMCs. The source is a man aged 30-40 years in good health and CMV-seropositive.

CDR3 sequence: CASSQAQQGAFTEAFF. DNA for the CDR3: TGTGCCAGCAGCCAGGCACAACAGGGGGCGTTCACTGAAGCTTTCTTT. This chain connects TRBV4-2 to TRBJ1-1; 9 nucleotides agree with TRBD1. The CDR3 is 16 amino acids. CDR1 and CDR2 from the germline V gene are LGHNA and YNFKEQ. Trimming at V came to 3 bases and at J to 4 bases, leaving 9 bases not matched to a gene.